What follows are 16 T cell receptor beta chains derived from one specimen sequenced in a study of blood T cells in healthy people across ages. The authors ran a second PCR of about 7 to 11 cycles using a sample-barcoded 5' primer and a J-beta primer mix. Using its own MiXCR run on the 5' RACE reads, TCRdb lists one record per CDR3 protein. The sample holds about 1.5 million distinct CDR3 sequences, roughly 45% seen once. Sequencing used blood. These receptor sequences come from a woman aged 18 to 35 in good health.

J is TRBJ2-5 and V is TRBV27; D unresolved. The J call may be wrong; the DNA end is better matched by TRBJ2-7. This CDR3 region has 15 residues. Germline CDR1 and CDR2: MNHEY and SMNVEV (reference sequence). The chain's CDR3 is CASSLTGFASYEQYF. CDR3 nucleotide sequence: TGTGCCAGCAGTTTGACTGGATTTGCTTCCTACGAGCAGTACTTC.

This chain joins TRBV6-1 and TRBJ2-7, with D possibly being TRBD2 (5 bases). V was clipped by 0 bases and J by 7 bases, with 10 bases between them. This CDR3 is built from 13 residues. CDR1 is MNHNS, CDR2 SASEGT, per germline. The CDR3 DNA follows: TGTGCCAGCAGTGAAGCGGCGGGTTGGGAGCAGTACTTC. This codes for CASSEAAGWEQYF.

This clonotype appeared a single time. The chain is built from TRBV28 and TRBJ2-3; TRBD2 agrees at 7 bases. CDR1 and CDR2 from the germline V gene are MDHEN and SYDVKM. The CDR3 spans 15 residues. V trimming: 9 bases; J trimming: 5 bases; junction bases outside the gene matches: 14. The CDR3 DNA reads TGTGCCAGTCGGGGGGAGAGCCCGGGGGGAGATACGCAGTATTTT. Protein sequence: CASRGESPGGDTQYF.

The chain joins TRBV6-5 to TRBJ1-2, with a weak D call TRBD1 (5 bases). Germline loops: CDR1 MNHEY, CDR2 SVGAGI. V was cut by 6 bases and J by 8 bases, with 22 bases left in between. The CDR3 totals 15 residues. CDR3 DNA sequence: TGTGCCAGCAGACCCGAGGCAGGGTCTTCGATCGGCTACACCTTC. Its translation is CASRPEAGSSIGYTF.

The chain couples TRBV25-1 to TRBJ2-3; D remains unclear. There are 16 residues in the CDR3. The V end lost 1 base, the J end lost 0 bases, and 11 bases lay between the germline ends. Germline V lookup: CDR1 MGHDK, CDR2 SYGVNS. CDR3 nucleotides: TGTGCCAGCAGTGAATCGTGGGGTCTCAGCACAGATACGCAGTATTTT. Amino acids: CASSESWGLSTDTQYF.

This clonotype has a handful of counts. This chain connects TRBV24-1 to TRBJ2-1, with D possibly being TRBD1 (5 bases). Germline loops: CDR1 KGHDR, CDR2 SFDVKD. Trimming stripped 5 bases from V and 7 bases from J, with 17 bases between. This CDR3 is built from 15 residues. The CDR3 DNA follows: TGTGCCACCAGTGGTCAGGGCAGGACGAGGAATGAGCAGTTCTTC. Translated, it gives CATSGQGRTRNEQFF.

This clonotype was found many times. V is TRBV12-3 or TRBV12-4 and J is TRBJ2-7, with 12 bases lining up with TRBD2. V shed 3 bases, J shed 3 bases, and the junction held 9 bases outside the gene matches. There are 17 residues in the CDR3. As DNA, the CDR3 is TGTGCCAGCAGTTTGAGAACTAGCGGGAGGCTTCACTACGAGCAGTACTTC. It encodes CASSLRTSGRLHYEQYF.

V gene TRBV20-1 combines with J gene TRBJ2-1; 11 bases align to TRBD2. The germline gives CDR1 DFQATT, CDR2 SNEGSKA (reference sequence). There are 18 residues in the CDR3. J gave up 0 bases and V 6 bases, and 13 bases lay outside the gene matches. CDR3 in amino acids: CSAEWGTSGFNSYNEQFF. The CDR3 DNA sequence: TGCAGTGCGGAGTGGGGGACTAGCGGATTCAACTCCTACAATGAGCAGTTCTTC.

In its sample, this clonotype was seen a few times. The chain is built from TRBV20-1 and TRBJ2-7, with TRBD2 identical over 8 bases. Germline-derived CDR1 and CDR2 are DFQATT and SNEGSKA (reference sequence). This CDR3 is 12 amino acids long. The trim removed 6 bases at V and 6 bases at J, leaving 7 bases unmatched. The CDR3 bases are TGCAGTGCCACGGGAGGGAATAGCGAGCAGTACTTC. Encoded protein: CSATGGNSEQYF.

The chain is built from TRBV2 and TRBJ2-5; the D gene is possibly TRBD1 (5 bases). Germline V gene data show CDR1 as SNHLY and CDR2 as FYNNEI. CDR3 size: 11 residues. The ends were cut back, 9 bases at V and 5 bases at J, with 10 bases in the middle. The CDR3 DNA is TGTGCCAGGAGAAAGGGGGAGACCCAGTACTTC. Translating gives CARRKGETQYF.

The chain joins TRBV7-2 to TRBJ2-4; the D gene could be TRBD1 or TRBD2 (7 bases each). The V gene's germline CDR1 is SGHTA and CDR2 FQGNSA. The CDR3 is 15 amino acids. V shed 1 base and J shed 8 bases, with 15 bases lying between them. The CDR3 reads CASSLVGGGADIQYF. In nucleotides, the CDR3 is TGTGCCAGCAGCTTAGTGGGAGGGGGCGCAGACATTCAGTACTTC.

The CDR3 sequence is CASRWPALTSEAFF. CDR3 in DNA: TGTGCCAGCAGGTGGCCGGCCCTTACTTCTGAAGCTTTCTTT. The V gene is TRBV12-3 or TRBV12-4, the J gene TRBJ1-1; no definite D call. The CDR3 totals 14 residues. Trimming removed 6 bases at V and 6 bases at J, with 17 bases between.

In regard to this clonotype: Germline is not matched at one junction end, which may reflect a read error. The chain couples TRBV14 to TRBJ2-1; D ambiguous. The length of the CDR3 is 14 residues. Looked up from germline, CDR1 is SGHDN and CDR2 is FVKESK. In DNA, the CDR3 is TGTGCCAGCAACCAATTAGCCCAGCTCAATGAGCAGTTCTTC. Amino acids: CASNQLAQLNEQFF.

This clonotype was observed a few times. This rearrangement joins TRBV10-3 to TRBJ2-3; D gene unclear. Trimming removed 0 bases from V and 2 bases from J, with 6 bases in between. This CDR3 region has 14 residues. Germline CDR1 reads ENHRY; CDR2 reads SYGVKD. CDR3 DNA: TGTGCCATCAGTGAGTCGATAGCCACAGATACGCAGTATTTT. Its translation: CAISESIATDTQYF.

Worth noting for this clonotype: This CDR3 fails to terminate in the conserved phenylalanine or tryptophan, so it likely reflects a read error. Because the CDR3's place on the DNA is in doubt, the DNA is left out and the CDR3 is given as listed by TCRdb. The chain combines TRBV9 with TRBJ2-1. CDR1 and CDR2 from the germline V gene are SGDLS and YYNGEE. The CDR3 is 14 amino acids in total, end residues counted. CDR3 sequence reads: CASSVVASGYTFGS.

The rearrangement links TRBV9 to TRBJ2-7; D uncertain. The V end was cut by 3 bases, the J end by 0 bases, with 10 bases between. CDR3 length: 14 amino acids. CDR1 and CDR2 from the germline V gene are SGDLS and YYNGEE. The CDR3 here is CASSGSASSYEQYF. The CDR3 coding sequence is TGTGCCAGCAGCGGTTCGGCCAGCTCCTACGAGCAGTACTTC.